This T cell receptor (beta chain) is from a study of T-cell memory formation after mild COVID-19. One entry per CDR3 protein results from TCRdb running MiXCR on the 5' RACE reads. The sample carries some 300,000 distinct CDR3 sequences, 20% to 25% recorded once. V was trimmed by 5 bases and J by 0 bases, leaving 10 bases between them. The CDR3 is 14 amino acids. Study results and limitations: Later expanders leaned toward CD4+, whereas clones contracting from day 15 to 85 were balanced CD4/CD8. CD4+ contracting clones were found mainly in CM and EM, and CD8+ ones in EMRA.

Note on this clonotype: Its target is not known.

The TCR sequence derives from a young man who had mild COVID-19 (a few samples of this study predate the infection). Cell type and time point are not known. The sample comprised PBMCs or a T cell subset sorted from them (not recorded which). The chain has TRBV12-3 or TRBV12-4 and TRBJ1-1, with D tentatively TRBD1 (5 bases). The CDR3 reads CASSVDTLNTEAFF. The CDR3 nucleotides are TGTGCCAGCAGTGTGGACACTCTGAACACTGAAGCTTTCTTT.